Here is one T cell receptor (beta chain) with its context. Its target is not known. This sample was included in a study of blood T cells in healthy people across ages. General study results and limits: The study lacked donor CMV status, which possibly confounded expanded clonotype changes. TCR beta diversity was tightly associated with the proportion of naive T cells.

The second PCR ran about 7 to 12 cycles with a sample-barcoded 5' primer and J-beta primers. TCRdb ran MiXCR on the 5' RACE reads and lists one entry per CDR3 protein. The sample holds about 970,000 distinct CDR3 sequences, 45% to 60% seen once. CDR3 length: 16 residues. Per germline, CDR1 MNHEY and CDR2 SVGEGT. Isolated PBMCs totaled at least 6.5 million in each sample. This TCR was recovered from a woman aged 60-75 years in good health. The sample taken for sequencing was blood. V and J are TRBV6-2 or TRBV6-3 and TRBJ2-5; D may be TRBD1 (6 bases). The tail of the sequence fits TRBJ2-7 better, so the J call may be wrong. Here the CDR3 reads CASSYYRAPWLIEQYF. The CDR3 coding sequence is TGTGCCAGCAGTTACTACAGGGCCCCATGGTTGATCGAGCAGTACTTC.